The clone carrying this TCR beta chain came up a few times. The entry originates in a study of T cells after yellow fever vaccination. TCRdb reprocessed the 5' RACE reads with MiXCR, giving one entry per CDR3 protein. The sample consists of approximately 350,000 distinct CDR3 sequences, more than 9% of them appearing once. The trim removed 5 bases at V and 10 bases at J, leaving 10 bases unmatched. The V gene's germline CDR1 is SGHTA and CDR2 FQGNSA. The CDR3 sequence is 15 residues long. V is TRBV7-2 and J is TRBJ1-6; 8 nucleotides align to TRBD1. This sequence was found in a man younger than 35 who received the YFV17D yellow fever vaccine. The sample here was PBMCs, taken on the day of the first yellow fever vaccination. The CDR3 spells CASSPDREYASPLHF. CDR3 nucleotides: TGTGCCAGCAGCCCGGACAGGGAGTATGCGTCACCCCTCCACTTT.